This T cell receptor beta chain was captured by sequencing in a study of long-term antiretroviral therapy in people with HIV. It was version v3.0 of the immunoSEQ assay that was run at survey level. The method was immunoSEQ multiplex PCR; TCRdb's version includes in-frame clones alone and lacks a portion of them. The data contain about 10,000 clones, roughly four fifths of them singletons. The CDR3 runs to 12 residues. The ends were cut back, 9 bases at V and 2 bases at J, with 9 bases in the middle. Germline V gives CDR1 MNHEY, CDR2 SVGAGI. All participants with HIV were treated in the United States.

The rearrangement links TRBV6-5 to TRBJ2-3; a weak D match, TRBD2 (5 bases). The origin of this receptor is a man in his forties or fifties with HIV. The source material was unsorted PBMCs, sampled 0.7 years after starting antiretroviral therapy. Here the CDR3 reads CASRGYTDTQYF. The CDR3, as DNA: TGTGCCAGTCGAGGGTACACAGATACGCAGTATTTT.